One and the same sample provided the 10 T cell receptor beta chains below, sequenced in a study of blood T cell repertoires in COVID-19. Clones were read by immunoSEQ multiplex PCR, and TCRdb kept only the in-frame ones, dropping some. The sample has approximately 180,000 clones, about 86% seen once. The sample comprised peripheral blood. The source is a woman in her 70s with COVID-19, enrolled during active disease.

The V gene is TRBV11-2, the J gene TRBJ2-7; TRBD1 matches 8 bases. CDR3 length: 13 amino acids. The V gene's germline CDR1 is SGHAT and CDR2 FQNNGV. Trimming cost V 5 bases and J 6 bases; bases outside gene matches: 6. The CDR3 sequence: CASSVGQGGEQYF. As DNA, the CDR3 is TGTGCCAGCAGCGTAGGACAGGGTGGCGAGCAGTACTTC.

This chain links TRBV9 with TRBJ1-1, with D tentatively TRBD1 (5 bases). Between the trimmed V and J ends, which lost 4 bases and 0 bases, there was a span of 16 bases. Per germline, CDR1 SGDLS and CDR2 YYNGEE. This CDR3 is built from 16 residues. CDR3 bases: TGTGCCAGCAGCCCACATAAGGGACTTATGAACACTGAAGCTTTCTTT. It is translated as CASSPHKGLMNTEAFF.

J is TRBJ2-1 and V is TRBV11-3; TRBD2 matches 9 bases. V was pared by 5 bases and J by 8 bases, with 10 bases of the junction left unmatched. The germline gives CDR1 SGHNT, CDR2 YENEEA. The CDR3 is 15 residues long. This CDR3 reads CASSPLLAGVDEQFF. CDR3 DNA sequence: TGTGCCAGCAGCCCCCTTTTAGCGGGAGTCGATGAGCAGTTCTTC. Filled out from reference TRBV11-3 and TRBJ2-1, the complete variable domain reads EAGVVQSPRYKIIEKKQPVAFWCNPISGHNTLYWYLQNLGQGPELLIRYENEEAVDDSQLPKDRFSAERLKGVDSTLKIQPAELGDSAVYLCASSPLLAGVDEQFFGPGTRLTVL.

This rearrangement joins TRBV5-6 to TRBJ1-4, with D unresolved. Trimming cost V 4 bases and J 3 bases, with 13 bases left between them. Germline CDR1 SGHDT, CDR2 YYEEEE. The CDR3 extends over 15 amino acids. The CDR3 is CASSPIQSANEKLFF. The CDR3 DNA is TGTGCCAGCAGCCCGATCCAGTCCGCTAATGAAAAACTGTTTTTT. The whole variable domain, filled in from reference TRBV5-6 and TRBJ1-4, reads DAGVTQSPTHLIKTRGQQVTLRCSPKSGHDTVSWYQQALGQGPQFIFQYYEEEERQRGNFPDRFSGHQFPNYSSELNVNALLLGDSALYLCASSPIQSANEKLFFGSGTQLSVL.

The rearrangement links TRBV5-1 to TRBJ2-5; 10 bases agree with TRBD1. Germline CDR1 and CDR2: SGHRS and YFSETQ. With 2 bases clipped from V and 5 bases from J, the junction kept 9 bases outside the gene matches. The CDR3 contains 16 residues. CDR3 DNA: TGCGCCAGCAGCTTCTCGGACAGGGGGTCGGGGGAGACCCAGTACTTC. Translation gives CASSFSDRGSGETQYF.

The V and J genes are TRBV30 and TRBJ1-3; D might be TRBD1 (5 bases). Per germline, CDR1 GTSNPN and CDR2 SVGIG (reference sequence). CDR3 length: 17 amino acids. Trimming removed 4 bases from V and 0 bases from J, with 19 bases in between. The CDR3 sequence is CAWKRTQGGASGNTIYF. The CDR3 coding sequence is TGTGCCTGGAAAAGGACCCAGGGAGGGGCCTCTGGAAACACCATATATTTT.

This clone was counted once. Sequence at one end of the junction differs from germline and may be a read error. This chain links TRBV7-7 with TRBJ2-3, with D tentatively TRBD1 (6 bases). The germline gives CDR1 SSHAT, CDR2 FNYEAQ (reference sequence). This CDR3 contains 15 residues. DNA for the CDR3: TGTGCTAGCAGCTTGGGGGCTGGGTGGGCAGATACGCAGTATTTT. Residues: CASSLGAGWADTQYF.

The chain is built from TRBV3-1 (or the pseudogene TRBV3-2) and TRBJ1-3; D unclear. This CDR3 spans 12 amino acids. V lost 0 bases and J 6 bases, leaving 3 bases between the germline ends. Germline V gene sequence: CDR1 LGHDT, CDR2 YNNKEL (reference sequence). CDR3 coding DNA: TGTGCCAGCAGCCAAGATCAAAACACCATATATTTT. Protein: CASSQDQNTIYF.

The chain has TRBV6-2 or TRBV6-3 and TRBJ1-5; 8 nucleotides agree with TRBD1. This CDR3 contains 14 residues. Per the germline V gene, CDR1 is MNHEY and CDR2 is SVGEGT. The junction had 7 bases not matched to a gene; V was cut back by 5 bases and J by 7 bases. The CDR3 DNA reads TGTGCCAGCAGTCCGACAGGGGCCTGGCAGCCCCAGCATTTT. It translates to CASSPTGAWQPQHF.

A single count supports this clone. The J gene is TRBJ1-2, the V gene TRBV18; tentative D call: TRBD1 (6 bases). CDR1 is KGHSH, CDR2 LQKENI, per germline. V was cut by 5 bases and J by 3 bases, with 13 bases left in between. The CDR3 totals 14 residues. CDR3 DNA: TGTGCCAGCTCAGTACAAGGGGGGGACTATGGCTACACCTTC. Protein sequence: CASSVQGGDYGYTF.